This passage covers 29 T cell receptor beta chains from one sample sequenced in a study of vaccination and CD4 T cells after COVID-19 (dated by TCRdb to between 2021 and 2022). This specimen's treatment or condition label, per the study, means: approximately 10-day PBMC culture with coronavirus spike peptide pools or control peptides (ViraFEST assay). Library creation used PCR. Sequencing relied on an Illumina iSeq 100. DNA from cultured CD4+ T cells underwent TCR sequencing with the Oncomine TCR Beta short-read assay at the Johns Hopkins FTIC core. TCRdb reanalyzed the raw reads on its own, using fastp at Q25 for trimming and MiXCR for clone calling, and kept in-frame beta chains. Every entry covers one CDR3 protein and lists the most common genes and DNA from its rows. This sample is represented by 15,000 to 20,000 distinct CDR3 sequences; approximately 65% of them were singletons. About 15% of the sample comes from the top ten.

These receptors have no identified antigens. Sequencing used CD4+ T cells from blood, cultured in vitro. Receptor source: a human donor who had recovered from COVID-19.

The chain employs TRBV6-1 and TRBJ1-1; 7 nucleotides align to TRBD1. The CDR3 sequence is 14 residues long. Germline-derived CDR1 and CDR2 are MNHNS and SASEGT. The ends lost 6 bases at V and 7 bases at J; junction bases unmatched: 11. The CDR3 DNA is TGTGCCAGCAGGGATAGACAGGGAAATTTTGAAGCTTTCTTT. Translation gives CASRDRQGNFEAFF.

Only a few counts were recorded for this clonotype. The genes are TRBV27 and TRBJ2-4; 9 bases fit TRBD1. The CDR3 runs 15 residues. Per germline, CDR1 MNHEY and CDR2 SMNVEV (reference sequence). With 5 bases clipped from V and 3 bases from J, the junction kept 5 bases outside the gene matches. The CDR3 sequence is CASSRTGAGKNIQYF. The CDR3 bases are TGTGCCAGCAGTCGGACAGGGGCAGGCAAAAACATTCAGTACTTC.

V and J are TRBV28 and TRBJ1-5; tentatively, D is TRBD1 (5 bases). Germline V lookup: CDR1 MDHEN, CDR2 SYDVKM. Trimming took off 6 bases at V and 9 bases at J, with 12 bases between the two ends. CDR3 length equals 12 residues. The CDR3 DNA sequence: TGTGCCAGCAGGCCGGGACGAAGGCCCCAGCATTTT. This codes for CASRPGRRPQHF.

In nucleotides, the CDR3 is TGTGCCAGCAGGACAGTCGAGACCTACGAGCAGTACTTC. Translated, it gives CASRTVETYEQYF. This chain connects TRBV28 to TRBJ2-7; TRBD1 might be the D (5 bases). There are 13 residues in the CDR3. Trimming pared 6 bases from V and 2 bases from J, leaving 11 bases between. Germline values: CDR1 MDHEN, CDR2 SYDVKM.

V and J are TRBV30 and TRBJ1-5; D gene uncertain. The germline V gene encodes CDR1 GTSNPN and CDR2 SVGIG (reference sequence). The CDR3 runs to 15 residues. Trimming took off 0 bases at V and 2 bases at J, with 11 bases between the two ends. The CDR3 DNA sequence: TGTGCCTGGAGTGTACAAAGGAGCGGCAATCAGCCCCAGCATTTT. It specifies CAWSVQRSGNQPQHF.

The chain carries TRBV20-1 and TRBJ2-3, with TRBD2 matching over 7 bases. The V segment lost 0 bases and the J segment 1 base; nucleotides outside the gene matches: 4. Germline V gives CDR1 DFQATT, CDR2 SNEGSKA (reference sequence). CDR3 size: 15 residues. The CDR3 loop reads CSARDQTSGTDTQYF. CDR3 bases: TGCAGTGCTAGAGATCAAACTAGCGGCACAGATACGCAGTATTTT.

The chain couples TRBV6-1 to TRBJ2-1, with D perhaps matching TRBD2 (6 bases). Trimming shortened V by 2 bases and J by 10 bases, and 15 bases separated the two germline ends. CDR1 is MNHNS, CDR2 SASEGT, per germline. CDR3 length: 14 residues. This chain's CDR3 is CASSESWTTPEQFF. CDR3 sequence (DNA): TGTGCCAGCAGTGAATCCTGGACTACCCCCGAGCAGTTCTTC.

CDR3 protein: CASSLGRGYTF. CDR3 DNA: TGTGCCAGCAGTTTAGGACGGGGCTACACCTTC. The J gene is TRBJ1-2, the V gene TRBV28, with D uncertain. Trimming cost V 2 bases and J 8 bases, with 6 bases left between them. Germline CDR1 reads MDHEN; CDR2 reads SYDVKM. The CDR3 has 11 amino acids.

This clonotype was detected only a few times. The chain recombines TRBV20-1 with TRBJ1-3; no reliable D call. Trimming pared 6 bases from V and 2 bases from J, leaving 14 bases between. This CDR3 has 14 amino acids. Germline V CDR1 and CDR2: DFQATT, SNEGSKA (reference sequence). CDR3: CSASSGEAGNTIYF. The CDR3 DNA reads TGCAGTGCCTCGTCCGGGGAGGCTGGAAACACCATATATTTT.

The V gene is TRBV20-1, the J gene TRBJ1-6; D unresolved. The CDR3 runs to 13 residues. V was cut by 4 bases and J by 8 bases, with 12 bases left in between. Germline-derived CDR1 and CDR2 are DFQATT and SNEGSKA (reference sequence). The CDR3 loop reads CSAKRDGYSPLHF. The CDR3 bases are TGCAGTGCTAAGAGGGATGGCTATTCACCCCTCCACTTT.

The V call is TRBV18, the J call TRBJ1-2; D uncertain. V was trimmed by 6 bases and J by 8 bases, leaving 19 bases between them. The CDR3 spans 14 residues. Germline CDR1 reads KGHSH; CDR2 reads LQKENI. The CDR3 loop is CASSTDVDGRGYTF. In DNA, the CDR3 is TGTGCCAGCTCCACCGACGTGGACGGGAGGGGCTACACCTTC.

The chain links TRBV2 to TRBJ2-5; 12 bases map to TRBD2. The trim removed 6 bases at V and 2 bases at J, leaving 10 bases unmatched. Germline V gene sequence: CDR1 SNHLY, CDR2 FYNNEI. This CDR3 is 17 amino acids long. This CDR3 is CASRAGLAGNAQETQYF. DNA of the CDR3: TGTGCCAGCAGAGCAGGACTAGCGGGAAACGCACAAGAGACCCAGTACTTC.

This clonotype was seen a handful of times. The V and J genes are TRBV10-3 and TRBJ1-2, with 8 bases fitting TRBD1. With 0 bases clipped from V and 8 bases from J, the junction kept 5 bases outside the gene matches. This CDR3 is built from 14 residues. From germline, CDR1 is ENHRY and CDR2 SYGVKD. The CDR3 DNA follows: TGTGCCATCAGTGAGTCTGTACAGGGGGACGGCTACACCTTC. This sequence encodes CAISESVQGDGYTF.

The DNA for the CDR3 is TGTGCCAGCAGCTTAGTCCCTAGGAACACTGAAGCTTTCTTT. It specifies CASSLVPRNTEAFF. The chain carries TRBV7-9 and TRBJ1-1; D is unresolved. The CDR3 loop spans 14 amino acids. The germline CDR1 and CDR2 sequences are SEHNR and FQNEAQ (reference sequence). The germline V and J ends were trimmed by 1 base and 1 base, with 7 bases remaining between them.

The CDR3: CASSTQGAYGYTF. DNA of the CDR3: TGTGCCAGCAGCACACAGGGGGCGTATGGCTACACCTTC. This sequence joins TRBV2 and TRBJ1-2; TRBD1 aligns across 9 bases. Germline loops: CDR1 SNHLY, CDR2 FYNNEI. V lost 6 bases to trimming and J lost 5 bases; unmatched junction nucleotides: 4. The CDR3 totals 13 residues.

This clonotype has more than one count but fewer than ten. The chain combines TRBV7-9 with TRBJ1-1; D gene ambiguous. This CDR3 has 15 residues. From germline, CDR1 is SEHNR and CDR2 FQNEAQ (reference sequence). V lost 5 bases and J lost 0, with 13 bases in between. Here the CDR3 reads CASSLIVGMNTEAFF. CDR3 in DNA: TGTGCCAGCAGCCTGATCGTGGGGATGAACACTGAAGCTTTCTTT. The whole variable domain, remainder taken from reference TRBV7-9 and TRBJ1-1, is DTGVSQNPRHKITKRGQNVTFRCDPISEHNRLYWYRQTLGQGPEFLTYFQNEAQLEKSRLLSDRFSAERPKGSFSTLEIQRTEQGDSAMYLCASSLIVGMNTEAFFGQGTRLTVV.

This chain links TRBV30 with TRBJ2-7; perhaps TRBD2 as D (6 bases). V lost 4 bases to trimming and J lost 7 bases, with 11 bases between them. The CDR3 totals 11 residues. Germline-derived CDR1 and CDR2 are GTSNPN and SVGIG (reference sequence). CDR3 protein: CAWTRGWEQYF. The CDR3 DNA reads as TGTGCCTGGACCCGGGGGTGGGAGCAGTACTTC.

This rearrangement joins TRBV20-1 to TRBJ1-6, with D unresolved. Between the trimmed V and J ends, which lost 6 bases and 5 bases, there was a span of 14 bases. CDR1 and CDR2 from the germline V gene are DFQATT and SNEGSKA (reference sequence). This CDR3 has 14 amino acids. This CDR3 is CSAYLGRNNSPLHF. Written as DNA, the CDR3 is TGCAGTGCGTACCTCGGGCGGAATAATTCACCCCTCCACTTT.

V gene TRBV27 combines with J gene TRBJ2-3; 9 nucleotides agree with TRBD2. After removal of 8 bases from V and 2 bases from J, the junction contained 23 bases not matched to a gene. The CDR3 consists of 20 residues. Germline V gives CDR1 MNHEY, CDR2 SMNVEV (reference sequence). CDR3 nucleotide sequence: TGTGCCAGCCCCGCCCGACCTGGGGCTAGCGGGACCCACGACACAGATACGCAGTATTTT. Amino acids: CASPARPGASGTHDTDTQYF.

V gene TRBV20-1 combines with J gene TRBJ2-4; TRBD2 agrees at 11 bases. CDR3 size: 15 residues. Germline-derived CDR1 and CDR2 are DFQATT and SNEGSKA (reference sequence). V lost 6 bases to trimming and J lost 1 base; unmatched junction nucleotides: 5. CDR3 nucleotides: TGCAGTGCCGCGACTAGCGGGAATGCCAAAAACATTCAGTACTTC. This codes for CSAATSGNAKNIQYF.

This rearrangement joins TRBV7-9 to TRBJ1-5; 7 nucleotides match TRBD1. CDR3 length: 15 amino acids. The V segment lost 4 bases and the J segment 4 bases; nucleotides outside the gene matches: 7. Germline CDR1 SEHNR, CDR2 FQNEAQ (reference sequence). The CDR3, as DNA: TGTGCCAGCAGCTCCGGGGACAGCTTGAATCAGCCCCAGCATTTT. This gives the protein CASSSGDSLNQPQHF.

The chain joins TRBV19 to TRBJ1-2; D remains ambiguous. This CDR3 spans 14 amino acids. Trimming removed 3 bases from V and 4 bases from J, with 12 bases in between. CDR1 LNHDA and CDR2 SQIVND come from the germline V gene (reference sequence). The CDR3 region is CASSIEVGSYGYTF. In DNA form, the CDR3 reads TGTGCCAGTAGTATCGAGGTTGGGAGCTATGGCTACACCTTC.

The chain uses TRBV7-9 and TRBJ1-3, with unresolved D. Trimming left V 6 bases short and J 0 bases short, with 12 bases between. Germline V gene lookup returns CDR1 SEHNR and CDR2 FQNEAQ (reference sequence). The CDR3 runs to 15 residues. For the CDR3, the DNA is TGTGCCAGCAGTTCACATAGGAGCTCTGGAAACACCATATATTTT. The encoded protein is CASSSHRSSGNTIYF. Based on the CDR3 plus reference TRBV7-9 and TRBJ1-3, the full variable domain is DTGVSQNPRHKITKRGQNVTFRCDPISEHNRLYWYRQTLGQGPEFLTYFQNEAQLEKSRLLSDRFSAERPKGSFSTLEIQRTEQGDSAMYLCASSSHRSSGNTIYFGEGSWLTVV.

Written as DNA, the CDR3 is TGCAGTGCAGGAGCGGGAGGGTCCCGGGAGCTGTTTTTT. This translates into CSAGAGGSRELFF. The chain employs TRBV20-1 and TRBJ2-2; 10 bases agree with TRBD2. V trimming: 6 bases; J trimming: 9 bases; junction bases outside the gene matches: 7. The CDR3 extends over 13 amino acids. Germline V gene sequence: CDR1 DFQATT, CDR2 SNEGSKA (reference sequence).

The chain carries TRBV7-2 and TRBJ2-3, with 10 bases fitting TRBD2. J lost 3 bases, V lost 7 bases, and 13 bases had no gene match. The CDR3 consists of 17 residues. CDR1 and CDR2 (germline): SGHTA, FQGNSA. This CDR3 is CASTAGWGSGRTDTQYF. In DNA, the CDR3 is TGTGCCAGCACCGCTGGGTGGGGTAGCGGGAGGACAGATACGCAGTATTTT.

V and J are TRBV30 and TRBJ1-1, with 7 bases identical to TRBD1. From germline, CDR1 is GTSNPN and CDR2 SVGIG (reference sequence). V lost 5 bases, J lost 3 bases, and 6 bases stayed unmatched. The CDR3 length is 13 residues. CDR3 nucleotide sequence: TGTGCCTGGTACCCACAGGGGTACACTGAAGCTTTCTTT. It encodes CAWYPQGYTEAFF.

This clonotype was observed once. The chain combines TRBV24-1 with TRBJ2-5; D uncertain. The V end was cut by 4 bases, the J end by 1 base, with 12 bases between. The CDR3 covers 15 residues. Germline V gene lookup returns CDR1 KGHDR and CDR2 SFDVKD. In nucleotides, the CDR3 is TGTGCCACCAGTGACCCACGGGCTCTCCAAGAGACCCAGTACTTC. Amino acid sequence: CATSDPRALQETQYF.

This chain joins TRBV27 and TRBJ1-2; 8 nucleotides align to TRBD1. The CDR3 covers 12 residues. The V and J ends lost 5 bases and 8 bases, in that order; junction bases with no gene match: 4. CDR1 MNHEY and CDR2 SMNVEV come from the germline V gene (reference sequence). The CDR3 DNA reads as TGTGCCAGCAGTCCGACAGGGGTAGGCTACACCTTC. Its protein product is CASSPTGVGYTF.

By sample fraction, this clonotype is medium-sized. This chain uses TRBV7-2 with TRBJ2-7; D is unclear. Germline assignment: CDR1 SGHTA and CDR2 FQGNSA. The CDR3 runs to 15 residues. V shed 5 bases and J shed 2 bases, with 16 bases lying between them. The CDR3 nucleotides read TGTGCCAGCAGCCCCAGCTACCTCAACACCTACGAGCAGTACTTC. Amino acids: CASSPSYLNTYEQYF.